The clone carrying this T cell receptor (beta chain) was counted only a few times. Its specificity is not known. Amplification of TCR beta CDR3 regions was performed using RNA transcripts as template. The TCR CDR3 first-round RT-PCR relied on the HTBI primer set. Via MiXCR, TCRdb re-called the multiplex PCR reads, giving one row per CDR3 protein. The sample lists some 800,000 distinct CDR3 sequences; around 39% were seen once. The data originate from a study of T cells in Graves' hyperthyroidism and ophthalmopathy. About the research overall: Peripheral blood sampling occurred at initial diagnosis, before any treatment.

General study points: A model of 13 V-J pairs discriminated ophthalmopathy from stable hyperthyroidism.

The sample comprised blood. This receptor was taken from a man aged 18 to 29 with Graves' hyperthyroidism.

CDR3 nucleotide sequence: TGCAGTGCTAGAGTGGCGGCACCCTACGAGCAGTACTTC. Its translation: CSARVAAPYEQYF. The genes are TRBV20-1 and TRBJ2-7; D not resolved. CDR3 length: 13 amino acids. Trimming removed 1 base from V and 2 bases from J, with 9 bases in between. The germline V gene has CDR1 DFQATT and CDR2 SNEGSKA (reference sequence).